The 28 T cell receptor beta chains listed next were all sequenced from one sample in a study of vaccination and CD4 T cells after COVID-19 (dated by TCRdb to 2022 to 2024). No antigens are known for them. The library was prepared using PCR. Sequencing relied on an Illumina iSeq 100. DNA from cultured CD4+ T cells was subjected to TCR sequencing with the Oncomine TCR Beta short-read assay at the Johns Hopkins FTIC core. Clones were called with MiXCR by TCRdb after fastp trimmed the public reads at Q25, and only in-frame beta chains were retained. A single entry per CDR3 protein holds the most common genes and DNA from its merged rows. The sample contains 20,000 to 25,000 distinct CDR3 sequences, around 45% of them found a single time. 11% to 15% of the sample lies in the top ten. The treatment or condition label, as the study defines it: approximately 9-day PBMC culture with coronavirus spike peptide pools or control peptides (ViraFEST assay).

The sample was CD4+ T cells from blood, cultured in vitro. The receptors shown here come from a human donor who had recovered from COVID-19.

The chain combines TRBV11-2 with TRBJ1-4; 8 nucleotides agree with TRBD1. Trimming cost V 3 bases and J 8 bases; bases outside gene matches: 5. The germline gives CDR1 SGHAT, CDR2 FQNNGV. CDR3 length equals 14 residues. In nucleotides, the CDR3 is TGTGCCAGCAGCTTGCAGGGGGCGCGGGAAAAACTGTTTTTT. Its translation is CASSLQGAREKLFF. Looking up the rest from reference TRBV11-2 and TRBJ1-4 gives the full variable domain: EAGVAQSPRYKIIEKRQSVAFWCNPISGHATLYWYQQILGQGPKLLIQFQNNGVVDDSQLPKDRFSAERLKGVDSTLKIQPAKLEDSAVYLCASSLQGAREKLFFGSGTQLSVL.

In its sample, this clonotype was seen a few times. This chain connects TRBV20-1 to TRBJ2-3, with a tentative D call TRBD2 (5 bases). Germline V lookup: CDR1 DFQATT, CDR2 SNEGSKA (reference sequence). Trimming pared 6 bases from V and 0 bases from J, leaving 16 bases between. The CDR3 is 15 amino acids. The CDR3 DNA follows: TGCAGTGCCGCGGGCATTTTTGTAAGCACAGATACGCAGTATTTT. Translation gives CSAAGIFVSTDTQYF.

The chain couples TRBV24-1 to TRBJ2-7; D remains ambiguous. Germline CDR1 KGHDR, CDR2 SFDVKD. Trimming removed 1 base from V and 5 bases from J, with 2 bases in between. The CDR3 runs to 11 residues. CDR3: CATSDLHEQYF. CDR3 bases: TGTGCCACCAGTGATTTACACGAGCAGTACTTC.

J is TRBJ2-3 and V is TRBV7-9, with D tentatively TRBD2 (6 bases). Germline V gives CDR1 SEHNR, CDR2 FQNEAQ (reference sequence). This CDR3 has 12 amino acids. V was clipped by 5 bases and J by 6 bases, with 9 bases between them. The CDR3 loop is CASSIREDTQYF. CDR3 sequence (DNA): TGTGCCAGCAGCATCCGGGAGGATACGCAGTATTTT.

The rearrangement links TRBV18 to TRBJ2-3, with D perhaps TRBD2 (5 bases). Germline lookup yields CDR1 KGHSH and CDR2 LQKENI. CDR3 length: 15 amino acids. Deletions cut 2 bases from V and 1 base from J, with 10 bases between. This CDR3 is CASSPRYGGTDTQYF. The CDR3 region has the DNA TGTGCCAGCTCACCAAGGTACGGGGGCACAGATACGCAGTATTTT.

CDR3 coding DNA: TGTGCCAGCAGCTCTGGGAGAGGTGATAATGAAAAACTGTTTTTT. Translating it yields CASSSGRGDNEKLFF. The chain links TRBV5-4 to TRBJ1-4; D gene ambiguous. With 3 bases removed from V and 4 bases from J, the gap between germline ends came to 13 bases. Germline lookup yields CDR1 SGHNT and CDR2 YYREEE (reference sequence). This CDR3 comprises 15 residues.

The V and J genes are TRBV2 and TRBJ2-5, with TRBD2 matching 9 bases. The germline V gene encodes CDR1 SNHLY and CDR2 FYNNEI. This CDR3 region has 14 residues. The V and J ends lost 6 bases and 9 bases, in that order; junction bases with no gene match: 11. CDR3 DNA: TGTGCCAGCAGGGGACTAGCTCAGGTTGAGGCCCAGTACTTC. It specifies CASRGLAQVEAQYF.

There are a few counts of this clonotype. The CDR3 DNA is TGTGCCACCAGTGATTTACAGGGTGGGGGAGCTTTCTTT. It codes for CATSDLQGGGAFF. The rearrangement joins TRBV24-1 to TRBJ1-1; tentative D call: TRBD1 (6 bases). The V end was cut by 1 base, the J end by 10 bases, with 12 bases between. The CDR3 length is 13 residues. CDR1 and CDR2 from the germline V gene are KGHDR and SFDVKD.

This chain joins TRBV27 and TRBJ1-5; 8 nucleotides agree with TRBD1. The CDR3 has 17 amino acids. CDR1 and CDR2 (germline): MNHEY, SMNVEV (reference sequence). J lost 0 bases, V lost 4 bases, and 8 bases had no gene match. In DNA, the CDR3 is TGTGCCAGCAGTTCCAGGGGGCGAGCCATTAGCAATCAGCCCCAGCATTTT. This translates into CASSSRGRAISNQPQHF.

The CDR3 reads CATPGAHRGIQPQHF. CDR3 coding DNA: TGTGCCACCCCCGGGGCTCACCGCGGGATTCAGCCCCAGCATTTT. The chain has TRBV6-1 and TRBJ1-5; D may be TRBD1 (5 bases). Germline values: CDR1 MNHNS, CDR2 SASEGT. Trimming cost V 10 bases and J 6 bases, with 22 bases left between them. The CDR3 is made up of 15 amino acids.

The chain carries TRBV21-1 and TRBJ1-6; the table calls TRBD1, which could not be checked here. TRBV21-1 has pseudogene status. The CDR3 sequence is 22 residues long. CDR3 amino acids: CASSKDGSKRQGAVVYNSPLHF. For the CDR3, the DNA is TGTGCCAGCAGCAAAGATGGTAGTAAGAGACAGGGGGCAGTGGTTTATAATTCACCCCTCCACTTT.

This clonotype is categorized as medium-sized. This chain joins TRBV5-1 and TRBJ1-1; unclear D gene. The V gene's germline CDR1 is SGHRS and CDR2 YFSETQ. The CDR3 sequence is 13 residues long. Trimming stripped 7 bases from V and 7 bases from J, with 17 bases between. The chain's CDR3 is CASQTGGSGEAFF. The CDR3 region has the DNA TGCGCCAGCCAGACGGGCGGGAGCGGTGAAGCTTTCTTT.

CDR3 region: CSSPPGGGRHNEQFF. CDR3 nucleotide sequence: TGCAGTTCTCCTCCGGGAGGAGGGAGACACAATGAGCAGTTCTTC. The chain links TRBV20-1 to TRBJ2-1; TRBD2 matches 7 bases. The CDR3 sequence is 15 residues long. Germline CDR1 reads DFQATT; CDR2 reads SNEGSKA (reference sequence). Trimming cost V 8 bases and J 5 bases; bases outside gene matches: 15.

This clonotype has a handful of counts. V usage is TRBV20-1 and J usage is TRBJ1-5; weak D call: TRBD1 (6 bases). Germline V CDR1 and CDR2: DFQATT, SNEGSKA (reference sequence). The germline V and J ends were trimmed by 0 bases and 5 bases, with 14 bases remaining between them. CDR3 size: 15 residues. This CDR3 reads CSARDRGAGDQPQHF. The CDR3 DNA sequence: TGCAGTGCTAGAGACAGGGGAGCGGGGGATCAGCCCCAGCATTTT.

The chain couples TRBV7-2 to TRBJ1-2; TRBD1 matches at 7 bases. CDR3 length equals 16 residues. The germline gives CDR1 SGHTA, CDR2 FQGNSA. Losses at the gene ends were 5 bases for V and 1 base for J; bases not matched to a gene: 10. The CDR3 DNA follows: TGTGCCAGCAGCGTTAGGGACAGCGGTTATAACTATGGCTACACCTTC. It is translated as CASSVRDSGYNYGYTF.

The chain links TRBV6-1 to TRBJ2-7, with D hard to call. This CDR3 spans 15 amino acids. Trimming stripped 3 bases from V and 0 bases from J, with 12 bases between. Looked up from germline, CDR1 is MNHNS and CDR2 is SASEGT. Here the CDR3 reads CASSDYPRSSYEQYF. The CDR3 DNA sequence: TGTGCCAGCAGTGACTACCCAAGAAGCTCCTACGAGCAGTACTTC.

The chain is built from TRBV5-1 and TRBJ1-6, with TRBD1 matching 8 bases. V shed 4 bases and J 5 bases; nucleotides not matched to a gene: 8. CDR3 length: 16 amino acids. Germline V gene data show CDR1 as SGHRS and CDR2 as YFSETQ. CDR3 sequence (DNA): TGCGCCAGCAGCGCACCGGACAGGGAGCATAATTCACCCCTCCACTTT. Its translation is CASSAPDREHNSPLHF. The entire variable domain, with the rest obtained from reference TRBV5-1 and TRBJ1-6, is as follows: KAGVTQTPRYLIKTRGQQVTLSCSPISGHRSVSWYQQTPGQGLQFLFEYFSETQRNKGNFPGRFSGRQFSNSRSEMNVSTLELGDSALYLCASSAPDREHNSPLHFGNGTRLTVT.

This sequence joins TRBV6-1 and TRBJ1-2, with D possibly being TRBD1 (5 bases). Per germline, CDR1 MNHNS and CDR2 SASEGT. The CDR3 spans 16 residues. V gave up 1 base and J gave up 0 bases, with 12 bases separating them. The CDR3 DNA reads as TGTGCCAGCAGTGAAGGGGCAGGGAGTGCTAACTATGGCTACACCTTC. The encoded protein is CASSEGAGSANYGYTF.

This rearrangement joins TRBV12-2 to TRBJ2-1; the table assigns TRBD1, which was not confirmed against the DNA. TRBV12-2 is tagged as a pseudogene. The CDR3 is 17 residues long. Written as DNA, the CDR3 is TGTGCAAGTCGCTTAGTTCGGGGGCCTTACTCCTACAATGAGCAGTTCTTC. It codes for CASRLVRGPYSYNEQFF.

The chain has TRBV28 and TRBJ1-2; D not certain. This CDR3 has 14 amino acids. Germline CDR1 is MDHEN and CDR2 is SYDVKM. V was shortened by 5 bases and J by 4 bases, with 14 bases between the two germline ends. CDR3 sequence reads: CASSPVTESYGYTF. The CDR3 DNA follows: TGTGCCAGCAGTCCCGTGACCGAGTCCTATGGCTACACCTTC.

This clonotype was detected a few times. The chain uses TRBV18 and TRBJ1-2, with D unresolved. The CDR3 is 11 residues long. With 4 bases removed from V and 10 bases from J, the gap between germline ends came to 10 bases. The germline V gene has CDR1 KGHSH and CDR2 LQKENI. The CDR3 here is CASSRTSNYTF. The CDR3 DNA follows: TGTGCCAGCTCACGAACATCTAACTACACCTTC.

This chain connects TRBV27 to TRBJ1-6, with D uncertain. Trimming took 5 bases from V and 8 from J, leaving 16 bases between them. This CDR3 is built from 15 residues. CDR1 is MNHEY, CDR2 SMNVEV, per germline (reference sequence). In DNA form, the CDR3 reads TGTGCCAGCAGTAGGGTTTACGGAGGAGATTCACCCCTCCACTTT. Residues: CASSRVYGGDSPLHF.

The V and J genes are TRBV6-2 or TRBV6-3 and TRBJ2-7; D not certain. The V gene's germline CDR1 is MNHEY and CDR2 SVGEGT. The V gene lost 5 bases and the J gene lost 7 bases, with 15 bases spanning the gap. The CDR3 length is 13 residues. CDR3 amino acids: CASSQPPGREQYF. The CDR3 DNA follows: TGTGCCAGCAGTCAACCCCCCGGGCGGGAGCAGTACTTC.

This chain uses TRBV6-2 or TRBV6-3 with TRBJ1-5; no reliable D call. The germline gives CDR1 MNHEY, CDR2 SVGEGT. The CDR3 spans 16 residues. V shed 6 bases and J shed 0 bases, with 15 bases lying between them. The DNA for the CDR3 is TGTGCCAGCAGGCTAGATTCGGGGTATAGCAATCAGCCCCAGCATTTT. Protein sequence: CASRLDSGYSNQPQHF.

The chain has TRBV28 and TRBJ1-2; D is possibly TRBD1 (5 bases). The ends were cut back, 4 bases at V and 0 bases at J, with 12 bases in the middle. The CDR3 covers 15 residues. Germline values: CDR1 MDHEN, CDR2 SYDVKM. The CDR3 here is CASSSTGDANYGYTF. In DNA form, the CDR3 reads TGTGCCAGCAGTTCAACAGGTGATGCTAACTATGGCTACACCTTC.

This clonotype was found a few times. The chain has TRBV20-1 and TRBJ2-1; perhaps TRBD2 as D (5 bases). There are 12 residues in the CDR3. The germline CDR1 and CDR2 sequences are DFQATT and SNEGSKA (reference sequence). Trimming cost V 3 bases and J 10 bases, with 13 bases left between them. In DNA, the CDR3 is TGCAGTGCTAGGGTCCAACTAGGGGAGCAGTTCTTC. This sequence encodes CSARVQLGEQFF.

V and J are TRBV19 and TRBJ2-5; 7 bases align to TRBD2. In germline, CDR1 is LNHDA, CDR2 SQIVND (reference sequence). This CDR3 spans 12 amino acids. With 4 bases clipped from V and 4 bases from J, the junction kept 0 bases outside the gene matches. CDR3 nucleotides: TGTGCCAGTAGTAGCGGGAGAGAGACCCAGTACTTC. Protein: CASSSGRETQYF.

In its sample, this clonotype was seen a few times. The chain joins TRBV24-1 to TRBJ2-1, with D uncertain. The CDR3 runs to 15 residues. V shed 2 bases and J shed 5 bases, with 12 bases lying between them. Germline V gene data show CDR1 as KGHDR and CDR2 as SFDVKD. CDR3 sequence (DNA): TGTGCCACCAGTGATTCTCGTAAACAGAACAATGAGCAGTTCTTC. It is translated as CATSDSRKQNNEQFF.